A single sample gave rise to the 13 T cell receptor beta chains below, sequenced in a study of CD8+CD57+ T cells in acquired aplastic anemia. Before being chosen for sequencing, patients had shown CD8+CD57+ cell expansion by flow cytometry. Template material for TCR beta VDJ and CDR3 profiling consisted of genomic DNA. TCRdb re-called the reads through MiXCR, storing one row per CDR3 protein. This table holds around 200,000 distinct CDR3 sequences, about 60% found once. Sequencing used sorted CD4+, CD8+, or CD8+CD57+ T cells (not recorded which) from PBMCs. The origin of the receptors is a human donor with aplastic anemia.

The chain links TRBV5-4 to TRBJ2-7, with 9 nucleotides matching TRBD1. The CDR3 is 13 amino acids. Germline V gene data show CDR1 as SGHNT and CDR2 as YYREEE (reference sequence). V shed 4 bases and J 3 bases; nucleotides not matched to a gene: 2. The CDR3 DNA reads TGTGCCAGCAGCCGGGACAGGGTCTACGAGCAGTACTTC. This translates into CASSRDRVYEQYF. Together with reference TRBV5-4 and TRBJ2-7, the CDR3 gives the full variable domain: ETGVTQSPTHLIKTRGQQVTLRCSSQSGHNTVSWYQQALGQGPQFIFQYYREEENGRGNFPPRFSGLQFPNYSSELNVNALELDDSALYLCASSRDRVYEQYFGPGTRLTVT.

The chain recombines TRBV5-1 with TRBJ2-3; 9 bases are shared with TRBD2. V dropped 4 bases and J dropped 5; count of bases not matched to a gene: 5. The CDR3 covers 14 residues. Germline CDR1 SGHRS, CDR2 YFSETQ. The chain's CDR3 is CASSSSGGRDTQYF. CDR3 coding DNA: TGCGCCAGCAGCAGTAGCGGGGGCAGAGATACGCAGTATTTT.

Only one count was recorded for this clonotype. The chain couples TRBV7-9 to TRBJ1-3; D is ambiguous. Trimming cost V 5 bases and J 0 bases, with 14 bases left between them. The CDR3 is made up of 16 amino acids. Germline V gives CDR1 SEHNR, CDR2 FQNEAQ (reference sequence). This CDR3 reads CASSPGRLCSGNTIYF. The CDR3 DNA follows: TGTGCCAGCAGCCCTGGGAGGCTGTGCTCTGGAAACACCATATATTTT.

This clonotype was picked up a small number of times. The chain joins TRBV20-1 to TRBJ1-2; TRBD1 matches at 9 bases. The germline CDR1 and CDR2 sequences are DFQATT and SNEGSKA (reference sequence). This CDR3 has 14 residues. V trimming: 4 bases; J trimming: 0 bases; junction bases outside the gene matches: 3. CDR3: CSAKRQGANYGYTF. For the CDR3, the DNA is TGCAGTGCTAAACGACAGGGGGCTAACTATGGCTACACCTTC.

CDR3 region: CASSKNPSSRDEQYF. The CDR3, as DNA: TGTGCCAGCAGTAAAAACCCCTCCAGTCGGGACGAGCAGTACTTC. The rearrangement uses TRBV11-1 and TRBJ2-7; no firm D call. Trimming pared 6 bases from V and 5 bases from J, leaving 20 bases between. CDR3 size: 15 residues. Germline assignment: CDR1 SGHAT and CDR2 FQDESV (reference sequence).

V usage is TRBV20-1 and J usage is TRBJ1-4; 8 bases map to TRBD1. The length of the CDR3 is 15 residues. V was pared by 3 bases and J by 7 bases, with 10 bases of the junction left unmatched. CDR1 is DFQATT, CDR2 SNEGSKA, per germline (reference sequence). In DNA form, the CDR3 reads TGCAGTGCTAGGTTTGACAGGGGACTCGTTGAAAAACTGTTTTTT. Translated: CSARFDRGLVEKLFF.

This clonotype has ten or more counts. V usage is TRBV2 and J usage is TRBJ2-3; the match to TRBD2 covers 8 bases. CDR3 length equals 13 residues. The germline V gene encodes CDR1 SNHLY and CDR2 FYNNEI. Trimming cost V 6 bases and J 6 bases; bases outside gene matches: 5. DNA for the CDR3: TGTGCCAGCAGGCGGGGGGCGGGGGATACGCAGTATTTT. It yields the protein CASRRGAGDTQYF.

This sequence joins TRBV29-1 and TRBJ2-3; D might be TRBD1 (6 bases). The CDR3 consists of 15 residues. Germline values: CDR1 SQVTM, CDR2 ANQGSEA. Trimming pared 4 bases from V and 0 bases from J, leaving 14 bases between. Here the CDR3 DNA reads TGCAGCGTTGCCCGGACAGCCGATAGCACAGATACGCAGTATTTT. It yields the protein CSVARTADSTDTQYF.

For this clonotype: The CDR3 ends on some other residue instead of the conserved phenylalanine or tryptophan, so this is likely a read error. The limits of the CDR3 on the DNA are not certain, so only TCRdb's listed CDR3 is given. Here the CDR3 reads CASSVRSTSG. The chain couples TRBV6-1 to TRBJ2-7; the table assigns TRBD2, which was not confirmed against the DNA. The CDR3 length equals 10 residues, ends included. Germline loops: CDR1 MNHNS, CDR2 SASEGT.

This clonotype was observed a few times. The V call is TRBV6-1, the J call TRBJ2-1, with 10 bases matching TRBD2. The CDR3 totals 15 residues. Looked up from germline, CDR1 is MNHNS and CDR2 is SASEGT. The junction had 9 bases not matched to a gene; V was cut back by 9 bases and J by 4 bases. The CDR3 coding sequence is TGTGCCAGTGGGGTTCAGCGGGGGGGATACAATGAGCAGTTCTTC. This encodes CASGVQRGGYNEQFF.

J is TRBJ1-1 and V is TRBV7-3; 8 bases map to TRBD1. The CDR3 loop spans 13 amino acids. V shed 6 bases, J shed 5 bases, and the junction held 5 bases outside the gene matches. Germline values: CDR1 SGHTA, CDR2 FQGTGA. The CDR3 region is CASRSTGATEAFF. The DNA of the CDR3 is TGTGCCAGCAGGTCGACAGGGGCGACTGAAGCTTTCTTT.

There are many counts of this clonotype. The chain joins TRBV20-1 to TRBJ2-2; 7 nucleotides match TRBD1. With V trimmed by 6 bases and J by 6 bases, 10 bases remained unmatched. Germline V lookup: CDR1 DFQATT, CDR2 SNEGSKA (reference sequence). This CDR3 contains 14 residues. CDR3 in DNA: TGCAGTGCCAGGAGTGGGCAGGGGGCCGGGGAGCTGTTTTTT. Translated, it gives CSARSGQGAGELFF.

This clonotype was found many times. V and J are TRBV12-3 or TRBV12-4 and TRBJ2-3, with D perhaps matching TRBD1 (5 bases). V lost 3 bases and J lost 2, with 9 bases in between. CDR3 length equals 14 residues. The CDR3 loop is CASSLLGVTDTQYF. The DNA for the CDR3 is TGTGCCAGCAGTTTGTTAGGGGTCACAGATACGCAGTATTTT.